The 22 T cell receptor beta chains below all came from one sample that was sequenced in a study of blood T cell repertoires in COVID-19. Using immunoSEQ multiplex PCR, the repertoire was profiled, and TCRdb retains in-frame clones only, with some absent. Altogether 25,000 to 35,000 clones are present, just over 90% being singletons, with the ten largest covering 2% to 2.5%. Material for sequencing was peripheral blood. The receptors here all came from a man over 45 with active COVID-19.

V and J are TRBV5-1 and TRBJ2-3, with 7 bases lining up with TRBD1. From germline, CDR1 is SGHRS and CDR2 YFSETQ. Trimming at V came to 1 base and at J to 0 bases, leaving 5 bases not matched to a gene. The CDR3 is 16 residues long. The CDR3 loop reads CASSLLTGASTDTQYF. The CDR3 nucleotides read TGCGCCAGCAGCTTGCTCACAGGGGCTAGCACAGATACGCAGTATTTT.

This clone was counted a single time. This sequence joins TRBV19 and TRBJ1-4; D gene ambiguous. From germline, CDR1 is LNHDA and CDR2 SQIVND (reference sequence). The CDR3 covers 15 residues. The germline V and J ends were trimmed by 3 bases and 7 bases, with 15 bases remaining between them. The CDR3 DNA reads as TGTGCCAGTAGTATCAGTTCCGGGGTCGGTGAAAAACTGTTTTTT. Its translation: CASSISSGVGEKLFF.

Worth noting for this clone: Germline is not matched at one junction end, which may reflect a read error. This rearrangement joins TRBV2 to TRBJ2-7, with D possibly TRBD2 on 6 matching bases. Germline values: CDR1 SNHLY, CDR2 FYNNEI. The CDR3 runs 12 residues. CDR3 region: CASREGTREQYF. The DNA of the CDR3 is TGTGCCAGCAGGGAAGGGACTCGGGAGCAGTACTTC. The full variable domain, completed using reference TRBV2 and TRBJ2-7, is EPEVTQTPSHQVTQMGQEVILRCVPISNHLYFYWYRQILGQKVEFLVSFYNNEISEKSEIFDDQFSVERPDGSNFTLKIRSTKLEDSAMYFCASREGTREQYFGPGTRLTVT.

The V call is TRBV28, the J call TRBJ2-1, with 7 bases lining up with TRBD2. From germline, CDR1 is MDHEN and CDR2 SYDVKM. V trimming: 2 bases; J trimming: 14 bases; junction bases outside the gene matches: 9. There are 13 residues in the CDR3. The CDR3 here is CASSLAGALVKFF. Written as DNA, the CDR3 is TGTGCCAGCAGTTTAGCGGGAGCCCTCGTCAAGTTCTTC.

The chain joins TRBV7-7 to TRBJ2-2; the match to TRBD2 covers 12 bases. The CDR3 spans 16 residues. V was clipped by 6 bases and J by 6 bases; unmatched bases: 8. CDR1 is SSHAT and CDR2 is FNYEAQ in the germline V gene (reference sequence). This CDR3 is CASRDSTSGGAGELFF. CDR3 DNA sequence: TGTGCCAGCAGGGATTCGACTAGCGGGGGAGCCGGGGAGCTGTTTTTT.

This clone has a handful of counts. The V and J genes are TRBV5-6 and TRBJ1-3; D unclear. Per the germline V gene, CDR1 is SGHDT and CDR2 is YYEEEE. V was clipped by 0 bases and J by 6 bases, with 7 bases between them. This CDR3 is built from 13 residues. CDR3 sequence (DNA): TGTGCCAGCAGCTTGGCACAGTTAAACACCATATATTTT. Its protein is CASSLAQLNTIYF.

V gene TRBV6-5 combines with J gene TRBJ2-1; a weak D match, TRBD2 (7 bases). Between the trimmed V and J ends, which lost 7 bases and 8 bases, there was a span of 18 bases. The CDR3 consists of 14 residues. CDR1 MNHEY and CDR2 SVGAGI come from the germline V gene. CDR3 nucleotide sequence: TGTGCCAGCAATTGGGGGGGGGCGAGCGATGAGCAGTTCTTC. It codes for CASNWGGASDEQFF.

The CDR3, as DNA: TGTGCCAGCAGCAAACTAGCGGGGGGGCCCTTCGATGAGCAGTTCTTC. Encoded protein: CASSKLAGGPFDEQFF. The gene calls are TRBV3-1 (or the pseudogene TRBV3-2) and TRBJ2-1, with 13 bases fitting TRBD2. The CDR3 sequence is 16 residues long. V gave up 5 bases and J gave up 8 bases; unmatched junction bases: 9. Germline CDR1 and CDR2: LGHDT and YNNKEL (reference sequence).

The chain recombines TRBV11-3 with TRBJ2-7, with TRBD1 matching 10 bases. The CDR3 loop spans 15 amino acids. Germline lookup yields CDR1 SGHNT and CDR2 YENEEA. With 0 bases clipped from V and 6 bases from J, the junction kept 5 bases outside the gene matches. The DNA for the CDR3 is TGTGCCAGCAGCTTAGAGACAGGGGGCCCGGCCGAGCAGTACTTC. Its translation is CASSLETGGPAEQYF.

The CDR3 DNA sequence: TGTGCCAGCAGCACTCCGCCCCGGGACAGCCCCCAGGGAGTCTCTGGAAACACCATATATTTT. This encodes CASSTPPRDSPQGVSGNTIYF. V gene TRBV21-1 combines with J gene TRBJ1-3; the D call TRBD1 from the table was never checked on the DNA. TRBV21-1 is noted as a pseudogene. The CDR3 is made up of 21 amino acids.

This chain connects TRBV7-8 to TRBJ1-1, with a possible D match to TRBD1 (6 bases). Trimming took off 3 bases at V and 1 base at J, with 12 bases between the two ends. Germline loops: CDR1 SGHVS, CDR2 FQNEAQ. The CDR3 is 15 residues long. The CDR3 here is CASSFFGQSNTEAFF. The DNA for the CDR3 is TGTGCCAGCAGCTTCTTTGGACAGTCGAACACTGAAGCTTTCTTT.

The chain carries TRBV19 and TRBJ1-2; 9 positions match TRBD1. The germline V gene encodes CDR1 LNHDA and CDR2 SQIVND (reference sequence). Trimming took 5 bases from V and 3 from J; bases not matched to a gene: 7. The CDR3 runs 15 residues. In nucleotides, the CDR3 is TGTGCCAGTAGTTCCCCGGGACAGGGAGACTATGGCTACACCTTC. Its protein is CASSSPGQGDYGYTF.

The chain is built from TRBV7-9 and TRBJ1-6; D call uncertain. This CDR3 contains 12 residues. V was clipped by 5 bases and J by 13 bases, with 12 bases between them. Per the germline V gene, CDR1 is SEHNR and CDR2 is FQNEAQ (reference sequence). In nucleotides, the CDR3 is TGTGCCAGCAGCCCCATATCGGGGCCCCTCCACTTT. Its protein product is CASSPISGPLHF.

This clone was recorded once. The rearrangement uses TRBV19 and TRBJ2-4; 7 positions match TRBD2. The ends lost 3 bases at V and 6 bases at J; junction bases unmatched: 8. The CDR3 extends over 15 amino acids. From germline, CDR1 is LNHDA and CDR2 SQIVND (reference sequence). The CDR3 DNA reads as TGTGCCAGTAGTATGGGAGGGCAGGGCGGAAACATTCAGTACTTC. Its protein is CASSMGGQGGNIQYF.

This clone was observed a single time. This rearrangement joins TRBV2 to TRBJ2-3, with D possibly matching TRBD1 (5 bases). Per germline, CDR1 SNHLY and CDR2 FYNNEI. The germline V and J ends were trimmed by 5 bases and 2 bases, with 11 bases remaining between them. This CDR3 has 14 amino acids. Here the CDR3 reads CASSLDRPTDTQYF. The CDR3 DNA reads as TGTGCCAGCAGTCTCGACAGACCCACAGATACGCAGTATTTT.

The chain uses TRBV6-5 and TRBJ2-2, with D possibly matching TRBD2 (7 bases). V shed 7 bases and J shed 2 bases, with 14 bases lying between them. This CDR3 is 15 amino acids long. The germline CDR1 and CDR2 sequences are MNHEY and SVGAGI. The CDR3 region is CASTGRGPNTGELFF. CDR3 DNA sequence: TGTGCCAGCACGGGGCGGGGGCCAAACACCGGGGAGCTGTTTTTT.

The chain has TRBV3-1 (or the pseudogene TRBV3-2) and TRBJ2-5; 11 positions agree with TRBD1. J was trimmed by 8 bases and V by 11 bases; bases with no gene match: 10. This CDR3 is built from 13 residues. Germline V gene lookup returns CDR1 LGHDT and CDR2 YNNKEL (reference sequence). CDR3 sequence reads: CAPRDRGIGTQYF. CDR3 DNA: TGTGCCCCAAGGGACAGGGGGATAGGCACCCAGTACTTC.

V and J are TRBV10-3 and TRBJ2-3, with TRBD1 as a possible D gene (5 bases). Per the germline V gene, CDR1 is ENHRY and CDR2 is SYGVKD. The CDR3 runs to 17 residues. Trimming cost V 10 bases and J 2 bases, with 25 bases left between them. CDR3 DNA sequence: TGTGCCACCCAAAACCCGCAGGGTTTGGGAAACACAGATACGCAGTATTTT. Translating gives CATQNPQGLGNTDTQYF.

The CDR3 bases are TGCGCCAGCAGCCCAGGGGACAGCGCCTACGAGCAGTACTTC. It codes for CASSPGDSAYEQYF. The V gene is TRBV5-1, the J gene TRBJ2-7, with 7 bases matching TRBD1. The germline V gene has CDR1 SGHRS and CDR2 YFSETQ. The CDR3 is 14 residues long. V dropped 4 bases and J dropped 2; count of bases not matched to a gene: 6.

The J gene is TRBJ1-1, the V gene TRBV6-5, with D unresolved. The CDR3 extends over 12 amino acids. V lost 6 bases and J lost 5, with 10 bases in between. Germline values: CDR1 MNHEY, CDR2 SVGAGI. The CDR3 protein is CASRTGNTEAFF. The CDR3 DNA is TGTGCCAGCAGAACCGGGAATACTGAAGCTTTCTTT.

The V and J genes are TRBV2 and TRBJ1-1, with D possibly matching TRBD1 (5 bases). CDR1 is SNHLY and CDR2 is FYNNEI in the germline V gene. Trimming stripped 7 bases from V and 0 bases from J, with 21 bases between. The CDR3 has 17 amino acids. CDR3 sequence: CASINGGRVEMNTEAFF. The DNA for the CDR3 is TGTGCCAGCATCAACGGGGGGAGGGTTGAAATGAACACTGAAGCTTTCTTT.

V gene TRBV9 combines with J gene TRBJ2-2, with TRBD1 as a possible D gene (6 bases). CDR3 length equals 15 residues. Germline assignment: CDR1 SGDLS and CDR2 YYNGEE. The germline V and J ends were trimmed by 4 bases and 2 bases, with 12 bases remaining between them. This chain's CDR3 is CASSPRDTNTGELFF. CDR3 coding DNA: TGTGCCAGCAGCCCCCGGGACACCAACACCGGGGAGCTGTTTTTT.